These 24 T cell receptor beta chains were sequenced from one sample in a study of blood T cells in healthy people across ages. For the second PCR, which ran for roughly 6 to 12 cycles, a sample-barcoded 5' primer and a J-beta primer mix were used. TCRdb recomputed calls from the 5' RACE reads with MiXCR, one row per CDR3 protein. The sample holds hundreds of thousands of distinct CDR3 sequences; approximately 53% are singletons and the top ten take around 24%. Material for sequencing was blood. These receptors all come from a man aged 35 to 55 in good health.

This clonotype was seen a handful of times. The CDR3 reads CASSEQDTDTQYF. CDR3 DNA sequence: TGTGCCAGCAGTGAACAAGACACAGATACGCAGTATTTT. V gene TRBV2 combines with J gene TRBJ2-3; no clear D. Germline CDR1 SNHLY, CDR2 FYNNEI. V gave up 2 bases and J gave up 2 bases, with 5 bases separating them. This CDR3 spans 13 amino acids.

This clonotype was seen only a few times. The V call is TRBV7-6, the J call TRBJ2-5; 12 positions agree with TRBD2. Germline values: CDR1 SGHVS, CDR2 FNYEAQ. The CDR3 is 16 amino acids. Trimming took 5 bases from V and 0 from J; bases not matched to a gene: 4. In DNA, the CDR3 is TGTGCCAGCAGCCCCGGGACTAGCGGGTACCAAGAGACCCAGTACTTC. Protein product: CASSPGTSGYQETQYF.

This clonotype was counted a few times. V is TRBV13 and J is TRBJ1-1, with a tentative D call TRBD1 (5 bases). This CDR3 region has 14 residues. The germline V gene encodes CDR1 PRHDT and CDR2 FYEKMQ (reference sequence). V was pared by 3 bases and J by 4 bases, with 12 bases between. The CDR3 region has the DNA TGTGCCAGCAGCTTCGGGACCTTTGGCACTGAAGCTTTCTTT. It is translated as CASSFGTFGTEAFF.

V is TRBV7-9 and J is TRBJ2-1; possible D gene TRBD2, 6 bases. The CDR3 has 14 amino acids. V lost 5 bases and J lost 12, with 20 bases in between. Looked up from germline, CDR1 is SEHNR and CDR2 is FQNEAQ (reference sequence). In nucleotides, the CDR3 is TGTGCCAGCAGCGGAACGGGACTCACAGTTCGGCAGTTCTTC. This codes for CASSGTGLTVRQFF.

This clonotype was seen just once. The CDR3 DNA follows: TGCAGCGTTGAATGGGACACGAACTATGGCTACACCTTC. It is translated as CSVEWDTNYGYTF. The rearrangement uses TRBV29-1 and TRBJ1-2, with D perhaps TRBD1 (6 bases). The CDR3 runs 13 residues. V was pared by 2 bases and J by 2 bases, with 9 bases between. Germline CDR1 is SQVTM and CDR2 is ANQGSEA.

The chain employs TRBV7-2 and TRBJ2-5; 9 nucleotides line up with TRBD1. Per germline, CDR1 SGHTA and CDR2 FQGNSA. CDR3 length equals 14 residues. The V segment lost 4 bases and the J segment 3 bases; nucleotides outside the gene matches: 3. CDR3 protein: CASSSRTGEETQYF. CDR3 bases: TGTGCCAGCAGCTCCCGGACAGGGGAAGAGACCCAGTACTTC.

The V call is TRBV24-1, the J call TRBJ2-1; D gene unclear. This CDR3 spans 16 amino acids. The V and J ends lost 3 bases and 0 bases respectively, with 11 bases between them. The germline V gene encodes CDR1 KGHDR and CDR2 SFDVKD. CDR3 coding DNA: TGTGCCACCAGTGATCCGGGCGGCCGCTCCTACAATGAGCAGTTCTTC. Its protein is CATSDPGGRSYNEQFF.

This chain connects TRBV29-1 to TRBJ2-1; possible D gene TRBD1, 6 bases. Germline CDR1 and CDR2: SQVTM and ANQGSEA. V shed 7 bases and J shed 3 bases, with 10 bases lying between them. The CDR3 extends over 12 amino acids. For the CDR3, the DNA is TGCAGCGCCAAGACAGGCTACAATGAGCAGTTCTTC. As protein: CSAKTGYNEQFF.

This clonotype is a singleton in its sample. This CDR3 reads CASRPTITGGLNTGELFF. The CDR3 DNA reads as TGCGCCAGCAGGCCGACGATTACAGGGGGCTTGAACACCGGGGAGCTGTTTTTT. This chain links TRBV5-1 with TRBJ2-2; TRBD1 aligns across 9 bases. The CDR3 runs to 18 residues. V gave up 5 bases and J gave up 1 base; unmatched junction bases: 12. Per the germline V gene, CDR1 is SGHRS and CDR2 is YFSETQ. The variable domain in full, completed from reference TRBV5-1 and TRBJ2-2, reads KAGVTQTPRYLIKTRGQQVTLSCSPISGHRSVSWYQQTPGQGLQFLFEYFSETQRNKGNFPGRFSGRQFSNSRSEMNVSTLELGDSALYLCASRPTITGGLNTGELFFGEGSRLTVL.

V usage is TRBV4-2 and J usage is TRBJ2-2; TRBD2 aligns across 7 bases. This CDR3 comprises 18 residues. Germline V lookup: CDR1 LGHNA, CDR2 YNFKEQ. Trimming removed 4 bases from V and 3 bases from J; junction bases left unmatched: 14. Written as DNA, the CDR3 is TGTGCCAGCAGCCCCCGACTTGGGAGGGAGCGTTACACCGGGGAGCTGTTTTTT. Translating gives CASSPRLGRERYTGELFF.

This clonotype was detected only once. The V and J genes are TRBV14 and TRBJ2-4; D is ambiguous. The V end lost 0 bases, the J end lost 0 bases, and 12 bases lay between the germline ends. CDR3 length: 17 amino acids. Germline V lookup: CDR1 SGHDN, CDR2 FVKESK. The CDR3 DNA reads TGTGCCAGCAGCCAAGAAAGTACCTTATTAGCCAAAAACATTCAGTACTTC. It specifies CASSQESTLLAKNIQYF.

The chain has TRBV7-9 and TRBJ2-1; D is undetermined. Germline V lookup: CDR1 SEHNR, CDR2 FQNEAQ (reference sequence). The V gene lost 0 bases and the J gene lost 3 bases, with 12 bases spanning the gap. The length of the CDR3 is 16 residues. CDR3 in DNA: TGTGCCAGCAGCTTAGCTAGAGATGGGCTCTACAATGAGCAGTTCTTC. Residues: CASSLARDGLYNEQFF.

The V and J genes are TRBV7-9 and TRBJ2-1, with TRBD1 identical over 8 bases. The CDR3 is 16 residues long. V dropped 4 bases and J dropped 5; count of bases not matched to a gene: 10. CDR1 is SEHNR, CDR2 FQNEAQ, per germline (reference sequence). This CDR3 reads CASSSTDRVPDNEQFF. The CDR3 region has the DNA TGTGCCAGCAGCTCAACGGACAGGGTCCCGGACAATGAGCAGTTCTTC.

In regard to this clonotype: A much larger clone sits a single nucleotide away, making a read error possible. Here the CDR3 DNA reads TGTGCCAGCAGCTTAGGGGTGTATGAGCAGTTCTTC. It translates to CASSLGVYEQFF. The V call is TRBV5-5, the J call TRBJ2-1; D might be TRBD1 (5 bases). Germline V lookup: CDR1 SGHKS, CDR2 YYEKEE (reference sequence). The V and J ends lost 2 bases and 8 bases respectively, with 8 bases between them. The length of the CDR3 is 12 residues.

This clonotype was seen a few times. V gene TRBV7-9 combines with J gene TRBJ2-7; 9 nucleotides line up with TRBD2. This CDR3 contains 14 residues. CDR1 is SEHNR and CDR2 is FQNEAQ in the germline V gene (reference sequence). V trimming: 5 bases; J trimming: 3 bases; junction bases outside the gene matches: 5. The CDR3 sequence: CASSPSGALYEQYF. CDR3 nucleotides: TGTGCCAGCAGCCCTAGCGGGGCTCTCTACGAGCAGTACTTC.

This chain joins TRBV29-1 and TRBJ2-4; TRBD1 aligns across 8 bases. The end of the DNA fits TRBJ2-5 better, so the J call may be wrong. CDR3 length: 13 amino acids. The germline CDR1 and CDR2 sequences are SQVTM and ANQGSEA. The CDR3 sequence is CSIGTGGKETQYF. DNA of the CDR3: TGCAGCATCGGGACAGGAGGTAAAGAGACCCAGTACTTC.

The chain recombines TRBV27 with TRBJ2-7; TRBD1 matches 11 bases. The CDR3 is made up of 15 amino acids. Losses at the gene ends were 6 bases for V and 1 base for J; bases not matched to a gene: 5. CDR1 is MNHEY and CDR2 is SMNVEV in the germline V gene (reference sequence). The CDR3 DNA follows: TGTGCCAGCAGGTCCGGACAGGGGGCGTCCTACGAGCAGTACTTC. It specifies CASRSGQGASYEQYF.

The rearrangement uses TRBV6-6 and TRBJ2-7, with D unclear. CDR1 MNHNY and CDR2 SVGAGI come from the germline V gene (reference sequence). V lost 6 bases and J lost 3, with 9 bases in between. The CDR3 has 12 amino acids. CDR3 residues: CASRETNYEQYF. CDR3 coding DNA: TGTGCCAGCAGGGAAACAAACTACGAGCAGTACTTC.

This clonotype was counted between two and nine times. The chain links TRBV20-1 to TRBJ2-3; D might be TRBD1 or TRBD2, each matching 5 bases. Germline CDR1 DFQATT, CDR2 SNEGSKA (reference sequence). With 2 bases removed from V and 6 bases from J, the gap between germline ends came to 24 bases. The CDR3 is 17 amino acids. This chain's CDR3 is CSARPKTSGSRVDTQYF. The CDR3 nucleotides are TGCAGTGCTAGACCTAAGACCAGCGGCTCCAGGGTGGATACGCAGTATTTT.

This clonotype was picked up a small number of times. J is TRBJ2-7 and V is TRBV7-9; D uncertain. CDR3 length: 14 amino acids. V shed 1 base and J shed 0 bases, with 7 bases lying between them. CDR1 is SEHNR, CDR2 FQNEAQ, per germline (reference sequence). The CDR3 DNA is TGTGCCAGCAGCTTAGAGGCGTACTCCTACGAGCAGTACTTC. Residues: CASSLEAYSYEQYF.

This clonotype has a handful of counts. V usage is TRBV4-1 and J usage is TRBJ2-1, with D possibly matching TRBD2 (5 bases). The V gene lost 4 bases and the J gene lost 1 base, with 20 bases spanning the gap. Germline CDR1 reads MGHRA; CDR2 reads YSYEKL. The CDR3 has 18 residues. This CDR3 reads CASSRSGIESLSYNEQFF. The CDR3 DNA follows: TGCGCCAGCAGCCGTTCCGGGATAGAAAGCCTTTCCTACAATGAGCAGTTCTTC.

This chain connects TRBV2 to TRBJ2-1; D gene uncertain. The CDR3 is 13 residues long. Deletions cut 3 bases from V and 6 bases from J, with 9 bases between. Germline CDR1 and CDR2: SNHLY and FYNNEI. The CDR3: CASSEDQSNEQFF. Written as DNA, the CDR3 is TGTGCCAGCAGTGAGGACCAGAGCAATGAGCAGTTCTTC.

The V call is TRBV9, the J call TRBJ2-5, with a tentative D call TRBD2 (5 bases). Germline CDR1 reads SGDLS; CDR2 reads YYNGEE. V dropped 7 bases and J dropped 1 base, with 17 bases sitting between them. The CDR3 is made up of 15 amino acids. The CDR3 DNA reads TGTGCCAGCTGCCGGGAACAGACGATCCAAGAGACCCAGTACTTC. Residues: CASCREQTIQETQYF.

The V and J genes are TRBV2 and TRBJ1-2; D is perhaps TRBD1 (6 bases). CDR3 size: 13 residues. CDR1 and CDR2 (germline): SNHLY, FYNNEI. The V end lost 7 bases, the J end lost 2 bases, and 11 bases lay between the germline ends. Here the CDR3 DNA reads TGTGCCAGCACCCTAGGACAGAACTATGGCTACACCTTC. Translating gives CASTLGQNYGYTF.